These T cell receptor beta chains were read from a single sample in a study of identical twins' blood T cells. One entry per CDR3 protein results from TCRdb running MiXCR on the 5' RACE reads. The table records 400,000 or so distinct CDR3 sequences, about 28% of them present only once. Sequenced sample: PBMCs. These receptors were taken from a woman aged 18 to 50 in good health. The CDR3 runs from the conserved cysteine through the conserved F or W. A D gene is named only where the DNA matches it firmly. Clone size, where shown, is once, few, many, or a class for clones that have expanded.

j_gene	d_gene	v_gene	abundance	CDR3aa	CDR3nt
TRBJ2-1	.	TRBV29-1	few	CSEGHYNEQFF	TGCAGCGAGGGACACTACAATGAGCAGTTCTTC
TRBJ1-3	.	TRBV27	.	CASSFGLPPGNTIYF	TGTGCCAGCAGTTTTGGTCTTCCCCCTGGAAACACCATATATTTT
TRBJ2-3	.	TRBV12-5	few	CASGSADGTQYF	TGTGCTAGTGGTTCAGCCGACGGTACGCAGTATTTT
TRBJ1-5	.	TRBV12-3/TRBV12-4	.	CASSLKSTGSNQPQHF	TGTGCCAGCAGTTTAAAGAGCACAGGTAGCAATCAGCCCCAGCATTTT
TRBJ1-4	TRBD1	TRBV5-1	few	CASSLAGTGDNEKLFF	TGCGCCAGCAGCTTGGCCGGGACAGGGGATAATGAAAAACTGTTTTTT
TRBJ1-5	TRBD1	TRBV20-1	many	CSAKDGTGGSQPQHF	TGCAGTGCCAAAGACGGGACAGGGGGAAGTCAGCCCCAGCATTTT
TRBJ2-3	TRBD1	TRBV29-1	few	CSFAKGTGSTDTQYF	TGCAGCTTTGCAAAAGGGACAGGGAGCACAGATACGCAGTATTTT
TRBJ1-1	TRBD1	TRBV29-1	many	CSGRTGENTEAFF	TGCAGCGGTAGGACAGGGGAGAACACTGAAGCTTTCTTT
TRBJ1-1	.	TRBV5-1	.	CAGSFRTMNTEAFF	TGCGCCGGCAGCTTCCGGACTATGAACACTGAAGCTTTCTTT
TRBJ1-1	.	TRBV3-1	.	CASSPEGTNTEAFF	TGTGCCAGCAGCCCGGAGGGTACGAACACTGAAGCTTTCTTT
TRBJ2-3	TRBD1	TRBV4-3	.	CASSQDLRDRYDTQYF	TGCGCCAGCAGCCAAGATCTTAGGGACAGATATGATACGCAGTATTTT
TRBJ1-4	.	TRBV7-2	once	CASSLRPTKPNEKLFF	TGTGCCAGCAGCTTAAGGCCTACCAAACCTAATGAAAAACTGTTTTTT